This T cell receptor beta chain was identified in a study of T cells in Graves' hyperthyroidism and ophthalmopathy. Trimming removed 4 bases at V and 4 bases at J, with 10 bases between. The CDR3 consists of 14 residues. Germline CDR1 is KGHDR and CDR2 is SFDVKD. The PBMCs studied were ones that came from about 10 ml fresh peripheral blood. Amplified regions were TCR beta CDR3 sequences from RNA transcripts. TCR CDR3 regions were first amplified by RT-PCR with HTBI primers. MiXCR, run by TCRdb on the multiplex PCR reads, gives a single entry per CDR3 protein. The sample yields 340,000 or so distinct CDR3 sequences, 18% seen once.

Sequencing was carried out using blood. The rearrangement joins TRBV24-1 to TRBJ2-1; D call uncertain. The source is a woman between 50 and 59 years old with Graves' hyperthyroidism. The CDR3 here is CATSDRTLYNEQFF. As DNA, the CDR3 is TGTGCCACCAGTGACCGGACCCTATACAATGAGCAGTTCTTC.